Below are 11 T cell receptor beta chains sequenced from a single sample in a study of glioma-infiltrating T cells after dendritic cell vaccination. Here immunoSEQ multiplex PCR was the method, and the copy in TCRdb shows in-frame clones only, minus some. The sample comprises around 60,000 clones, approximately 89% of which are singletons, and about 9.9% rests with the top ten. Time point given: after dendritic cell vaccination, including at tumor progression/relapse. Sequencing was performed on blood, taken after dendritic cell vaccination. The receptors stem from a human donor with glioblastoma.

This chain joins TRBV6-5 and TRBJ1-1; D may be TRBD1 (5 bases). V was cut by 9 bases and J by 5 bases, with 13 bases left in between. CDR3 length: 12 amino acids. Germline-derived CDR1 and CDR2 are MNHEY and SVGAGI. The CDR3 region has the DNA TGTGCCAGTGGGGGGGGAGGGACTGAAGCTTTCTTT. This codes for CASGGGGTEAFF.

This chain's CDR3 is CSVDSATGELFF. Here the CDR3 DNA reads TGCAGCGTTGATAGTGCAACCGGGGAGCTGTTTTTT. The rearrangement uses TRBV29-1 and TRBJ2-2; no reliable D call. Between the trimmed V and J ends, which lost 3 bases and 5 bases, there was a span of 7 bases. The germline V gene has CDR1 SQVTM and CDR2 ANQGSEA. CDR3 length equals 12 residues.

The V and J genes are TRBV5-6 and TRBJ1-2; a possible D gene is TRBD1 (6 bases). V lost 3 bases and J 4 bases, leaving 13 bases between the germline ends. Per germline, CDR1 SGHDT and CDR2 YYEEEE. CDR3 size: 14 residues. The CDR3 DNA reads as TGTGCCAGCAGCTCGGGACATCGGACCTATGGCTACACCTTC. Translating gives CASSSGHRTYGYTF.

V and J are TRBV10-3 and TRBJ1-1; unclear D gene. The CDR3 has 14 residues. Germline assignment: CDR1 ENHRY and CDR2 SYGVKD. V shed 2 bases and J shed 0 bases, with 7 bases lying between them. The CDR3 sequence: CAISEINMNTEAFF. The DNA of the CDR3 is TGTGCCATCAGTGAGATTAACATGAACACTGAAGCTTTCTTT.

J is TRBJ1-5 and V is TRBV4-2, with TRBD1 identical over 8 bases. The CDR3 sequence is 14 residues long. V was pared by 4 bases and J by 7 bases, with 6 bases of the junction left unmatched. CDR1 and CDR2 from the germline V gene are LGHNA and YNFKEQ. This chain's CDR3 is CASSPARGPQPQHF. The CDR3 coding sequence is TGTGCCAGCAGCCCGGCCAGGGGGCCCCAGCCCCAGCATTTT.

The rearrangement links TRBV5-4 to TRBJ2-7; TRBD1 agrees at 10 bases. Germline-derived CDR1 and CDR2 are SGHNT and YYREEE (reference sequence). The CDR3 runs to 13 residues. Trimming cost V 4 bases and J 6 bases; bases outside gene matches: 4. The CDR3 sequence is CASSPGTGVEQYF. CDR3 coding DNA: TGTGCCAGCAGCCCAGGGACAGGGGTCGAGCAGTACTTC.

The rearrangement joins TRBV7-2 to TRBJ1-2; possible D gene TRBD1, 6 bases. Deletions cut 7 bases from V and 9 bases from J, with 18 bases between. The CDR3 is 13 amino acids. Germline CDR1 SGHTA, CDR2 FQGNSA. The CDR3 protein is CASTSRGDNRYTF. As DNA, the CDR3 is TGTGCCAGCACCTCCCGGGGGGACAATCGCTACACCTTC.

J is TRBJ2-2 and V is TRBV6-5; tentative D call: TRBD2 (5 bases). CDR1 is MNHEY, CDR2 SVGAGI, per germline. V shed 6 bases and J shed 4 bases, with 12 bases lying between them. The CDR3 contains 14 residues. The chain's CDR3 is CASSHPGSTGELFF. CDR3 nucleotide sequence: TGTGCCAGCAGCCACCCTGGGAGCACCGGGGAGCTGTTTTTT.

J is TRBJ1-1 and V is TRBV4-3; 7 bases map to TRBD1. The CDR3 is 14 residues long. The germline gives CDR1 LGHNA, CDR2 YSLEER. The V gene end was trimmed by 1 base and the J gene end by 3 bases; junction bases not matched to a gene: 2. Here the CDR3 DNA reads TGCGCCAGCAGCCAAGTTCAGGGGGACACTGAAGCTTTCTTT. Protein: CASSQVQGDTEAFF.

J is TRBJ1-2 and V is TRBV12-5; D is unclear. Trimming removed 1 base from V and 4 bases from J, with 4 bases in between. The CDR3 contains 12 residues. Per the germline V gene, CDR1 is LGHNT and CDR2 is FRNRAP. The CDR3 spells CASGLDSYGYTF. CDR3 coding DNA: TGTGCTAGTGGTTTGGACAGCTATGGCTACACCTTC.

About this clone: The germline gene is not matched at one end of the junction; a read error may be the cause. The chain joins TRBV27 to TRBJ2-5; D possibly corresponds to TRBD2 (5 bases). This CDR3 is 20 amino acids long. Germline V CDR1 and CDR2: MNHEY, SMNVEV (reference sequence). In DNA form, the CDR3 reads TGTGCCAGCAGTCCCAAACTACTATTTCGCGGTCTCCGGGCGTGGGAGACCCGGTACTTC. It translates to CASSPKLLFRGLRAWETRYF.